Below, 17 T cell receptor beta chains from the same sample are listed, as sequenced in a study of blood T cell repertoires in COVID-19. Data came from immunoSEQ multiplex PCR; TCRdb stores just in-frame clones and leaves some out. The data show roughly 360,000 clones, 81% seen once. Specimen: peripheral blood. Source of these receptors: a human donor with acute or convalescent COVID-19. The donor label of this sample is uncertain.

The chain uses TRBV4-1 and TRBJ1-5, with 7 nucleotides matching TRBD1. Germline values: CDR1 MGHRA, CDR2 YSYEKL. With V trimmed by 2 bases and J by 0 bases, 4 bases remained unmatched. The CDR3 spans 16 residues. CDR3 bases: TGCGCCAGCAGCCAACGCCAGGGGGATAGCAATCAGCCCCAGCATTTT. Its protein product is CASSQRQGDSNQPQHF.

There are many counts of this clone. The chain recombines TRBV5-1 with TRBJ1-1; D not certain. CDR3 size: 15 residues. V lost 1 base and J 1 base, leaving 11 bases between the germline ends. Germline lookup yields CDR1 SGHRS and CDR2 YFSETQ. The CDR3 coding sequence is TGCGCCAGCAGCTTGTGGTACAGACCGAACACTGAAGCTTTCTTT. It translates to CASSLWYRPNTEAFF.

The chain links TRBV10-3 to TRBJ1-5; 7 bases match TRBD1. V was clipped by 3 bases and J by 7 bases; unmatched bases: 6. This CDR3 region has 14 residues. Germline V gene lookup returns CDR1 ENHRY and CDR2 SYGVKD. CDR3 nucleotides: TGTGCCATCAGTGAATCACAGGGGAGACAGCCCCAGCATTTT. It codes for CAISESQGRQPQHF.

The chain has TRBV2 and TRBJ2-3, with a possible D match to TRBD2 (6 bases). V lost 6 bases, J lost 1 base, and 17 bases lay in between. The germline CDR1 and CDR2 sequences are SNHLY and FYNNEI. This CDR3 region has 16 residues. In DNA, the CDR3 is TGTGCCAGCAGCCTCCAAGCGGGTTTAGGCACAGATACGCAGTATTTT. Translated, it gives CASSLQAGLGTDTQYF.

The chain carries TRBV4-1 and TRBJ2-5; D is possibly TRBD1 (5 bases). The germline gives CDR1 MGHRA, CDR2 YSYEKL. The V gene lost 3 bases and the J gene lost 5 bases, with 13 bases spanning the gap. This CDR3 spans 14 amino acids. The CDR3 sequence: CASSHRQFGETQYF. The CDR3 nucleotides read TGCGCCAGCAGCCACCGACAGTTTGGGGAGACCCAGTACTTC.

In its sample, this clone was seen once. DNA for the CDR3: TGCGCCAGCAGCCAACTGCTACAGGGGGTACATGGCTACACCTTC. Its protein product is CASSQLLQGVHGYTF. The chain uses TRBV4-1 and TRBJ1-2; 8 bases fit TRBD1. J lost 6 bases, V lost 2 bases, and 8 bases had no gene match. Germline CDR1 and CDR2: MGHRA and YSYEKL. The length of the CDR3 is 15 residues.

This rearrangement joins TRBV5-1 to TRBJ1-2; D might be TRBD1 (5 bases). The ends were cut back, 1 base at V and 8 bases at J, with 18 bases in the middle. The germline V gene encodes CDR1 SGHRS and CDR2 YFSETQ. This CDR3 contains 15 residues. CDR3 sequence: CASSLRGSPEGGYTF. The CDR3 coding sequence is TGCGCCAGCAGCTTGAGGGGATCCCCTGAAGGAGGCTACACCTTC.

This clone was observed once. The chain employs TRBV7-6 and TRBJ1-2; 10 positions match TRBD1. Germline-derived CDR1 and CDR2 are SGHVS and FNYEAQ. The CDR3 consists of 17 residues. The trim removed 6 bases at V and 0 bases at J, leaving 10 bases unmatched. The CDR3 bases are TGTGCCAGCAGTGCCTATGCCGGGACAGGGGCTAACTATGGCTACACCTTC. Translation gives CASSAYAGTGANYGYTF.

The rearrangement uses TRBV7-9 and TRBJ1-5; a possible D gene is TRBD1 (5 bases). CDR1 and CDR2 from the germline V gene are SEHNR and FQNEAQ (reference sequence). The V and J ends lost 1 base and 6 bases respectively, with 19 bases between them. The CDR3 is made up of 17 amino acids. The CDR3 DNA sequence: TGTGCCAGCAGCTTAGAAGAGGGACTCCCGGGGGGTCAGCCCCAGCATTTT. Protein product: CASSLEEGLPGGQPQHF.

CDR3 sequence reads: CASSIAGGPGETQYF. CDR3 sequence (DNA): TGTGCCAGTAGTATCGCGGGGGGGCCAGGAGAGACCCAGTACTTC. This sequence joins TRBV19 and TRBJ2-5, with 9 bases lining up with TRBD2. CDR3 size: 15 residues. Germline lookup yields CDR1 LNHDA and CDR2 SQIVND (reference sequence). With 3 bases clipped from V and 4 bases from J, the junction kept 6 bases outside the gene matches.

The J gene is TRBJ2-3, the V gene TRBV10-3, with TRBD1 matching 12 bases. With V trimmed by 0 bases and J by 4 bases, 2 bases remained unmatched. Germline loops: CDR1 ENHRY, CDR2 SYGVKD. The CDR3 has 16 residues. The CDR3 bases are TGTGCCATCAGTGAGTCGGGACAGGGGGCTGCAGATACGCAGTATTTT. Encoded protein: CAISESGQGAADTQYF.

This sequence joins TRBV2 and TRBJ2-1, with D maybe TRBD1 (5 bases). Germline V gives CDR1 SNHLY, CDR2 FYNNEI. This CDR3 region has 14 residues. V was clipped by 6 bases and J by 10 bases, with 19 bases between them. The CDR3 loop reads CASRVETAQREQFF. The CDR3 DNA sequence: TGTGCCAGCAGGGTGGAGACAGCCCAACGGGAGCAGTTCTTC.

To note about this clone: Distinct nucleotide sequences in the sample also encode this CDR3. The chain employs TRBV19 and TRBJ1-1; 12 positions match TRBD1. The germline gives CDR1 LNHDA, CDR2 SQIVND (reference sequence). Trimming cost V 6 bases and J 5 bases; bases outside gene matches: 4. CDR3 length equals 14 residues. The CDR3, as DNA: TGTGCCAGTAGCCGGGACAGGGGGCGGACTGAAGCTTTCTTT. This gives the protein CASSRDRGRTEAFF.

The chain carries TRBV6-5 and TRBJ1-4, with 7 bases lining up with TRBD1. The J segment lost 7 bases and the V segment lost 0 bases, leaving 5 bases of the junction unmatched. From germline, CDR1 is MNHEY and CDR2 SVGAGI. The CDR3 spans 15 residues. For the CDR3, the DNA is TGTGCCAGCAGTTACTCGACAGGGATTGGTGAAAAACTGTTTTTT. Translating it yields CASSYSTGIGEKLFF.

Of note for this clone: Relative to the germline gene, one junction end is altered; a read error may explain this. The rearrangement joins TRBV28 to TRBJ2-3; 7 bases agree with TRBD2. The germline V gene has CDR1 MDHEN and CDR2 SYDVKM. The CDR3 totals 15 residues. The DNA of the CDR3 is TGTGCCTGCAGTTTGACCGGGGGGAATACAGATACGCAGTATTTT. Amino acid sequence: CACSLTGGNTDTQYF.

The chain uses TRBV11-2 and TRBJ2-7, with a tentative D call TRBD1 (6 bases). The CDR3 has 12 residues. Germline loops: CDR1 SGHAT, CDR2 FQNNGV. Trimming took 3 bases from V and 6 from J, leaving 9 bases between them. This CDR3 reads CASSFNRAEQYF. The CDR3 nucleotides are TGTGCCAGCAGCTTTAACAGGGCCGAGCAGTACTTC.

The V and J genes are TRBV2 and TRBJ2-7, with a tentative D call TRBD2 (6 bases). CDR1 is SNHLY and CDR2 is FYNNEI in the germline V gene. This CDR3 is 15 amino acids long. V was pared by 4 bases and J by 6 bases, with 19 bases between. The CDR3: CASSVRGSSPGEQYF. CDR3 DNA: TGTGCCAGCAGTGTGCGGGGTTCCTCCCCGGGCGAGCAGTACTTC.